The 20 T cell receptor beta chains presented below share a single source sample, sequenced in a study of blood T cells in healthy people across ages. Through a sample-barcoded 5' primer and a J-beta primer mix, a second PCR was run for about 7 to 12 cycles. TCRdb passed the 5' RACE reads through MiXCR, listing each CDR3 protein once. The data contain approximately 1.5 million distinct CDR3 sequences, approximately 43% of them singletons. The sample taken for sequencing was blood. The receptors were gathered from a woman aged 18-35 years in good health.

The table lists this clonotype with a few counts. One end of the junction does not line up with germline, which may come from a read error. The V gene is TRBV7-2, the J gene TRBJ2-3; 8 nucleotides line up with TRBD1. CDR1 SGHTA and CDR2 FQGNSA come from the germline V gene. The CDR3 length is 15 residues. CDR3 residues: CAGSSGQGWTDTQYF. CDR3 bases: TGTGCCGGCAGCTCCGGACAGGGCTGGACAGATACGCAGTATTTT.

This clonotype was detected a few times. The chain carries TRBV30 and TRBJ1-2; D is unclear. Germline assignment: CDR1 GTSNPN and CDR2 SVGIG (reference sequence). V was shortened by 5 bases and J by 7 bases, with 20 bases between the two germline ends. The CDR3 is 14 residues long. The CDR3 region has the DNA TGTGCCTGGTCCGGTTCCTCTCCTACCAGTGGCTACACCTTC. It yields the protein CAWSGSSPTSGYTF.

Only a few counts were recorded for this clonotype. In nucleotides, the CDR3 is TGTGCCAGCACAATCTCGACCGGGGAGCTGTTTTTT. Encoded protein: CASTISTGELFF. The rearrangement joins TRBV12-3 or TRBV12-4 to TRBJ2-2; D is undetermined. The CDR3 consists of 12 residues. The germline V and J ends were trimmed by 7 bases and 5 bases, with 8 bases remaining between them.

The J gene is TRBJ1-1, the V gene TRBV6-1; D unclear. Between the trimmed V and J ends, which lost 6 bases and 0 bases, there was a span of 8 bases. Germline loops: CDR1 MNHNS, CDR2 SASEGT. CDR3 size: 13 residues. CDR3 in DNA: TGTGCCAGCAGGGAGATTATGAACACTGAAGCTTTCTTT. Translated: CASREIMNTEAFF.

This clonotype has just a few counts. The rearrangement joins TRBV5-1 to TRBJ1-2; a possible D gene is TRBD1 (5 bases). The CDR3 length is 14 residues. Germline assignment: CDR1 SGHRS and CDR2 YFSETQ. V was cut by 4 bases and J by 4 bases, with 14 bases left in between. The CDR3 sequence is CASSAGSGGYGYTF. CDR3 coding DNA: TGCGCCAGCAGCGCCGGTTCGGGGGGCTATGGCTACACCTTC.

V and J are TRBV30 and TRBJ1-2, with D hard to call. The CDR3 contains 16 residues. CDR1 and CDR2 from the germline V gene are GTSNPN and SVGIG (reference sequence). Trimming stripped 3 bases from V and 1 base from J, with 18 bases between. The CDR3 sequence is CAWSGEDRPRNYGYTF. DNA of the CDR3: TGTGCCTGGAGCGGAGAGGACCGACCCCGTAACTATGGCTACACCTTC.

This clonotype has only a few counts. V gene TRBV4-3 combines with J gene TRBJ1-2; possibly TRBD1 for D (6 bases). Germline CDR1 and CDR2: LGHNA and YSLEER. Deletions cut 0 bases from V and 7 bases from J, with 15 bases between. The CDR3 totals 15 residues. The DNA of the CDR3 is TGCGCCAGCAGCCAAGAAATCGGACAGCCTTCTGGCTACACCTTC. This translates into CASSQEIGQPSGYTF.

The sample holds one count of this clonotype. The V call is TRBV3-1, the J call TRBJ2-1; the match to TRBD1 covers 9 bases. Germline CDR1 and CDR2: LGHDT and YNNKEL (reference sequence). The CDR3 sequence is 16 residues long. The V gene end was trimmed by 2 bases and the J gene end by 4 bases; junction bases not matched to a gene: 6. The CDR3 sequence is CASSQLAGQGYNEQFF. CDR3 DNA: TGTGCCAGCAGCCAATTAGCCGGACAGGGGTACAATGAGCAGTTCTTC.

The chain joins TRBV30 to TRBJ1-5; no definite D call. The length of the CDR3 is 13 residues. The germline V gene has CDR1 GTSNPN and CDR2 SVGIG (reference sequence). With 0 bases removed from V and 4 bases from J, the gap between germline ends came to 7 bases. The CDR3 bases are TGTGCCTGGAGTGTGTGGCCTAATCAGCCCCAGCATTTT. Translating it yields CAWSVWPNQPQHF.

This sequence joins TRBV20-1 and TRBJ2-3, with D uncertain. The germline V and J ends were trimmed by 6 bases and 3 bases, with 13 bases remaining between them. This CDR3 spans 13 amino acids. Germline V gene sequence: CDR1 DFQATT, CDR2 SNEGSKA (reference sequence). DNA for the CDR3: TGCAGTGCCAGACCCGGGTGGACAGATACGCAGTATTTT. Its translation is CSARPGWTDTQYF.

This clonotype was observed a few times. This chain uses TRBV12-3 or TRBV12-4 with TRBJ2-1; D gene unclear. CDR3 length: 15 amino acids. V lost 2 bases, J lost 4 bases, and 12 bases lay in between. CDR3 sequence: CASSLWAALYNEQFF. The DNA for the CDR3 is TGTGCCAGCAGTTTATGGGCAGCTCTTTACAATGAGCAGTTCTTC.

The sample holds a few counts of this clonotype. The chain combines TRBV20-1 with TRBJ2-7; the D is unclear. The J call may be incorrect, as the DNA end agrees better with TRBJ2-5. From germline, CDR1 is DFQATT and CDR2 SNEGSKA (reference sequence). There are 12 residues in the CDR3. CDR3 bases: TGCAGTGCTATCCCGACGCGAGAGACCCAGTACTTC. It codes for CSAIPTRETQYF.

The chain is built from TRBV5-5 and TRBJ2-1; tentative D call: TRBD1 (5 bases). CDR3 length equals 15 residues. Trimming shortened V by 0 bases and J by 2 bases, and 9 bases separated the two germline ends. CDR1 is SGHKS, CDR2 YYEKEE, per germline (reference sequence). This CDR3 reads CASSLERGPYNEQFF. CDR3 coding DNA: TGTGCCAGCAGCTTGGAAAGGGGCCCCTACAATGAGCAGTTCTTC. The entire variable domain, with the rest obtained from reference TRBV5-5 and TRBJ2-1, is as follows: DAGVTQSPTHLIKTRGQQVTLRCSPISGHKSVSWYQQVLGQGPQFIFQYYEKEERGRGNFPDRFSARQFPNYSSELNVNALLLGDSALYLCASSLERGPYNEQFFGPGTRLTVL.

As for this clonotype: The junction and the germline gene differ at one end; a read error may be behind it. The chain links TRBV27 to TRBJ1-4; D gene unclear. The CDR3 is made up of 14 amino acids. The V gene's germline CDR1 is MNHEY and CDR2 SMNVEV (reference sequence). The CDR3 sequence is CANSLGVRNEKLFF. DNA for the CDR3: TGTGCCAACAGTTTGGGAGTCCGAAATGAAAAACTGTTTTTT.

The chain links TRBV4-2 to TRBJ2-5; TRBD2 aligns across 11 bases. The V and J ends lost 1 base and 2 bases, in that order; junction bases with no gene match: 12. Germline loops: CDR1 LGHNA, CDR2 YNFKEQ. CDR3 length: 19 amino acids. The CDR3 DNA follows: TGTGCCAGCAGCCAAGCGGTCCTAGCGGGAGGAGGAGCGCAAGAGACCCAGTACTTC. Its protein is CASSQAVLAGGGAQETQYF.

There are many counts of this clonotype. CDR3 DNA: TGTGCCAGCAGCTTATTGTCTGCTAAGCAGTTCTTC. The encoded protein is CASSLLSAKQFF. The chain recombines TRBV7-2 with TRBJ2-1; D ambiguous. Germline CDR1 reads SGHTA; CDR2 reads FQGNSA. This CDR3 has 12 amino acids. Trimming shortened V by 2 bases and J by 11 bases, and 10 bases separated the two germline ends.

This chain joins TRBV7-2 and TRBJ2-7, with 7 bases identical to TRBD2. Trimming removed 0 bases from V and 0 bases from J; junction bases left unmatched: 2. The CDR3 has 15 residues. The germline V gene encodes CDR1 SGHTA and CDR2 FQGNSA. The CDR3 loop reads CASSLAAGISYEQYF. In DNA, the CDR3 is TGTGCCAGCAGCTTAGCAGCGGGGATCTCCTACGAGCAGTACTTC.

The gene calls are TRBV7-6 and TRBJ1-1; a weak D match, TRBD1 (6 bases). V was clipped by 1 base and J by 6 bases, with 12 bases between them. CDR1 is SGHVS and CDR2 is FNYEAQ in the germline V gene. The CDR3 runs to 14 residues. This chain's CDR3 is CASSLGEGGPEAFF. CDR3 bases: TGTGCCAGCAGCTTAGGCGAAGGGGGACCTGAAGCTTTCTTT.

The chain links TRBV5-4 to TRBJ1-1; maybe TRBD1 (5 bases). V gave up 5 bases and J gave up 2 bases, with 10 bases separating them. The CDR3 contains 13 residues. Germline V gives CDR1 SGHNT, CDR2 YYREEE (reference sequence). CDR3: CASRLGVNTEAFF. The CDR3 region has the DNA TGTGCCAGCAGGTTAGGGGTAAACACTGAAGCTTTCTTT.

V usage is TRBV10-3 and J usage is TRBJ1-4, with 8 bases lining up with TRBD1. Unmatched junction bases numbered 4, after V lost 6 bases and J lost 4 bases. This CDR3 has 14 amino acids. Germline V gives CDR1 ENHRY, CDR2 SYGVKD. CDR3 residues: CAIRDRADNEKLFF. CDR3 DNA sequence: TGTGCCATCAGGGACAGGGCTGATAATGAAAAACTGTTTTTT.